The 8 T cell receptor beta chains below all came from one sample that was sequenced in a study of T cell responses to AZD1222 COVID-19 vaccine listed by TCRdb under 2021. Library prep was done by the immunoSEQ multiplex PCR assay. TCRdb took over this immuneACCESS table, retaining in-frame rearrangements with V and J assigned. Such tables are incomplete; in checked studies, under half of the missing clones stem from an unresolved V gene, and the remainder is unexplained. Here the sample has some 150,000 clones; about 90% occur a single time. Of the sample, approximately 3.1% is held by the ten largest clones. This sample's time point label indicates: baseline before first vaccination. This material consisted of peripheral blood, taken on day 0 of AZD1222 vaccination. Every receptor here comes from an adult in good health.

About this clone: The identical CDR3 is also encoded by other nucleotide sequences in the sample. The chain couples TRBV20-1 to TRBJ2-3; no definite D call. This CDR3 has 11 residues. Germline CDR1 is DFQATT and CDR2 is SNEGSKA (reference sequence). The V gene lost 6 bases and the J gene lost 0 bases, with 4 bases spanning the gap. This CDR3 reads CSARSTDTQYF. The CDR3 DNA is TGCAGTGCGCGGAGCACAGATACGCAGTATTTT.

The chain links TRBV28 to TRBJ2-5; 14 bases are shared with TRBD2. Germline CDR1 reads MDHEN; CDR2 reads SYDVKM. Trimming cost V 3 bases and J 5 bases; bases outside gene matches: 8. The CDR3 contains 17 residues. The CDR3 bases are TGTGCCAGCAGTTTTGACAGGACTAGCGGGGGGAGGGAGACCCAGTACTTC. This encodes CASSFDRTSGGRETQYF.

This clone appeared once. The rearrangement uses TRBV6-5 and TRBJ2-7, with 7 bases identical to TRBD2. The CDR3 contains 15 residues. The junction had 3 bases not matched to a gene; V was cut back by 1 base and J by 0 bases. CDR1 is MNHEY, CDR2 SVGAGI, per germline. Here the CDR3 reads CASSYLSSGSYEQYF. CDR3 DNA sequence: TGTGCCAGCAGTTACTTATCTAGCGGCTCCTACGAGCAGTACTTC.

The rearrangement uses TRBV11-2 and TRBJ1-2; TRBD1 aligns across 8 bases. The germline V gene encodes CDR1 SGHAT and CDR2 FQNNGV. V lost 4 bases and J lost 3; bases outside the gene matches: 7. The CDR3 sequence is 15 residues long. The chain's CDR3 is CASSSEGQGDYGYTF. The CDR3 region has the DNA TGTGCCAGCAGCTCTGAAGGACAGGGAGACTATGGCTACACCTTC. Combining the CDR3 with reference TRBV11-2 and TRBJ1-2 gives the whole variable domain EAGVAQSPRYKIIEKRQSVAFWCNPISGHATLYWYQQILGQGPKLLIQFQNNGVVDDSQLPKDRFSAERLKGVDSTLKIQPAKLEDSAVYLCASSSEGQGDYGYTFGSGTRLTVV.

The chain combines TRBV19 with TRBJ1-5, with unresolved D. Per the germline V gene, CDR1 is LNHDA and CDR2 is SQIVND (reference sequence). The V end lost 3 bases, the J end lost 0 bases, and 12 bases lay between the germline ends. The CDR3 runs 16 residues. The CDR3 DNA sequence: TGTGCCAGTAGTATTGGCGGCACTTATAGCAATCAGCCCCAGCATTTT. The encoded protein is CASSIGGTYSNQPQHF.

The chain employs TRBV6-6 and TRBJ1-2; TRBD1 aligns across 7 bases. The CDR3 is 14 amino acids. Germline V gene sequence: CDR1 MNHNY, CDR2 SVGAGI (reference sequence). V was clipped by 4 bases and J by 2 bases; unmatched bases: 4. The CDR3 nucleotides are TGTGCCAGCAGTTCGACAGGGATGAACTATGGCTACACCTTC. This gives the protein CASSSTGMNYGYTF.

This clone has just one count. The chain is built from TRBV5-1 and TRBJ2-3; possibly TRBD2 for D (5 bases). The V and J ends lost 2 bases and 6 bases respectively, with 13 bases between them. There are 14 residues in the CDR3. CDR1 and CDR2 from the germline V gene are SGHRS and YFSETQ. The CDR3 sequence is CASSFSPSRDTQYF. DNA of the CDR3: TGCGCCAGCAGCTTCTCTCCTAGCAGGGATACGCAGTATTTT. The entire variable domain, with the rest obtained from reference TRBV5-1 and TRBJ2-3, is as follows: KAGVTQTPRYLIKTRGQQVTLSCSPISGHRSVSWYQQTPGQGLQFLFEYFSETQRNKGNFPGRFSGRQFSNSRSEMNVSTLELGDSALYLCASSFSPSRDTQYFGPGTRLTVL.

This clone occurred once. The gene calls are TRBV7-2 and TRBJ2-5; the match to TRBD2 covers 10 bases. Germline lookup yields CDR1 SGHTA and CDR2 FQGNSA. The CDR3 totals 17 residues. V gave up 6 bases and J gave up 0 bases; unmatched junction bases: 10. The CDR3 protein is CASSRLLAGAYQETQYF. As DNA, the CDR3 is TGTGCCAGCAGTAGGCTGCTAGCGGGGGCGTACCAAGAGACCCAGTACTTC. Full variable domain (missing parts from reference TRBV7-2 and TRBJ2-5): GAGVSQSPSNKVTEKGKDVELRCDPISGHTALYWYRQSLGQGLEFLIYFQGNSAPDKSGLPSDRFSAERTGGSVSTLTIQRTQQEDSAVYLCASSRLLAGAYQETQYFGPGTRLLVL.